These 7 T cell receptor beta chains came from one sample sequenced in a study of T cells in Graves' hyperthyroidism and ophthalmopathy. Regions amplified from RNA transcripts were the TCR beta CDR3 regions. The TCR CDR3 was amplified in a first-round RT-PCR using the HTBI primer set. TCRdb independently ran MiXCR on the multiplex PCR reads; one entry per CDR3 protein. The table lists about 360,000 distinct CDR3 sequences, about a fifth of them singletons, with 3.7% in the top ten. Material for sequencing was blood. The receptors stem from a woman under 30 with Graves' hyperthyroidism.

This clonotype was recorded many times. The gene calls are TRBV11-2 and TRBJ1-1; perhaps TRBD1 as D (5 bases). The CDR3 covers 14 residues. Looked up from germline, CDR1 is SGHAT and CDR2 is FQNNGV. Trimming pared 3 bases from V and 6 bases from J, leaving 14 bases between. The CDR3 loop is CASSLSRVSAEAFF. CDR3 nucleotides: TGTGCCAGCAGCTTGAGCAGGGTATCCGCTGAAGCTTTCTTT.

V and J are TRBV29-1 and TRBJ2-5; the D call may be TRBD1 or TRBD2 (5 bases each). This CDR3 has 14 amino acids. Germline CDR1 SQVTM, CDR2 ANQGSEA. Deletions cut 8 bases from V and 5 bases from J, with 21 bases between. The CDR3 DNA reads TGCAGCACCGTACTACTAGGGGCCGGGGAGACCCAGTACTTC. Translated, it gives CSTVLLGAGETQYF.

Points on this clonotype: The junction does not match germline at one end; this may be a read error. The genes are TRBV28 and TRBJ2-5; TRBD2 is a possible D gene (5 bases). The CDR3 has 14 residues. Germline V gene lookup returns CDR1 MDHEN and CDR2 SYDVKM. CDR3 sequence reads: CASSLEGLQETKYF. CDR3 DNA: TGTGCCAGCAGTTTAGAGGGTCTCCAAGAGACCAAGTACTTC.

CDR3 loop: CASSTNRGVLETQYF. CDR3 DNA sequence: TGTGCCAGCAGTACCAACAGGGGGGTTTTAGAGACCCAGTACTTC. The J gene is TRBJ2-5, the V gene TRBV12-3 or TRBV12-4; 8 nucleotides align to TRBD1. The ends lost 5 bases at V and 4 bases at J; junction bases unmatched: 9. This CDR3 spans 15 amino acids.

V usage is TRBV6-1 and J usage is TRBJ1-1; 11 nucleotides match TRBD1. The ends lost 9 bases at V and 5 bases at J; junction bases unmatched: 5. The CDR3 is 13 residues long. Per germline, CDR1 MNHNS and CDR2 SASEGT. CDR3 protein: CASEDRGLTEAFF. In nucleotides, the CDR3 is TGTGCCAGTGAGGACAGGGGGCTTACTGAAGCTTTCTTT.

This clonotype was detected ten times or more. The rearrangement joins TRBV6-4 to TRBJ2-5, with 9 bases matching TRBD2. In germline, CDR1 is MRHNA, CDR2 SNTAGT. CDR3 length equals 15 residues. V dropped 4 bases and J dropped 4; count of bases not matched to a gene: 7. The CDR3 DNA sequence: TGTGCCAGCAGTGGCGTAGCGGGGGCAGGAGAGACCCAGTACTTC. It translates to CASSGVAGAGETQYF.

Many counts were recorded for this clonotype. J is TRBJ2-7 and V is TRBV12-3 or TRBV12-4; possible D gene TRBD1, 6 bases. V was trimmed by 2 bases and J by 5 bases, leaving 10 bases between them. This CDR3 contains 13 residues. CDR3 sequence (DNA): TGTGCCAGCAGTTTAACAGGGCCCAACGAGCAGTACTTC. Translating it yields CASSLTGPNEQYF.